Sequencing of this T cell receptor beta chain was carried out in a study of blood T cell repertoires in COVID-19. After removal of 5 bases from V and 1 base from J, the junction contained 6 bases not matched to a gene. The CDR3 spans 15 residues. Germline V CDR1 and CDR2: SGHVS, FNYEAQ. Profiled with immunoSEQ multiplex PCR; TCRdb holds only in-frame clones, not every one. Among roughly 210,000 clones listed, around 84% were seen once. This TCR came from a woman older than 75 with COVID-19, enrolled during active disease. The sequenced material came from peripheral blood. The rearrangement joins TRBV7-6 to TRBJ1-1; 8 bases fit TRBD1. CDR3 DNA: TGTGCCAGCAGCGTAGGACAGGGAGGGAACACTGAAGCTTTCTTT. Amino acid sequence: CASSVGQGGNTEAFF.